One and the same sample provided the 24 T cell receptor beta chains below, sequenced in a study of cytomegalovirus exposure and HLA in healthy donors. A multiplex PCR was run with 60 Vbeta primers and 13 Jbeta primers. Repertoires were generated with immunoSEQ multiplex PCR, while TCRdb's copy carries only in-frame clones and drops some. The table lists tens of thousands of clones, 70% to 80% of them singletons. The sample comprised PBMCs. These receptors all stem from a man aged 25-40 years in good health and CMV-seronegative.

This rearrangement joins TRBV27 to TRBJ1-2; TRBD1 agrees at 9 bases. V was pared by 7 bases and J by 7 bases, with 7 bases of the junction left unmatched. The CDR3 is 13 amino acids. Germline CDR1 is MNHEY and CDR2 is SMNVEV (reference sequence). The CDR3 sequence is CASKPQGALGYTF. DNA of the CDR3: TGTGCCAGCAAACCACAGGGGGCGCTTGGCTACACCTTC.

This clone showed up just a few times. The chain combines TRBV13 with TRBJ2-7; D gene unclear. Germline-derived CDR1 and CDR2 are PRHDT and FYEKMQ (reference sequence). The CDR3 spans 14 residues. V lost 2 bases and J lost 0, with 8 bases in between. The CDR3 DNA follows: TGTGCCAGCAGCTTACCGGAGCTCTCCTACGAGCAGTACTTC. This translates into CASSLPELSYEQYF.

This rearrangement joins TRBV6-5 to TRBJ2-3, with D unclear. Germline CDR1 and CDR2: MNHEY and SVGAGI. Between the trimmed V and J ends, which lost 6 bases and 0 bases, there was a span of 7 bases. The CDR3 contains 13 residues. CDR3 nucleotides: TGTGCCAGCAGATCTACTAGCACAGATACGCAGTATTTT. Its translation is CASRSTSTDTQYF.

The chain recombines TRBV14 with TRBJ2-3; D is unclear. V was clipped by 2 bases and J by 4 bases, with 7 bases between them. The CDR3 is made up of 13 amino acids. Germline V lookup: CDR1 SGHDN, CDR2 FVKESK. In DNA form, the CDR3 reads TGTGCCAGCAGCCAATACTCTTCAGATACGCAGTATTTT. This encodes CASSQYSSDTQYF.

This rearrangement joins TRBV27 to TRBJ2-7; 13 nucleotides line up with TRBD2. From germline, CDR1 is MNHEY and CDR2 SMNVEV (reference sequence). V shed 5 bases, J shed 7 bases, and the junction held 11 bases outside the gene matches. This CDR3 comprises 16 residues. The CDR3 is CASSLPRTSGRREQYV. The DNA for the CDR3 is TGTGCCAGCAGTCTACCTCGGACTAGCGGGAGAAGGGAGCAGTACGTC.

The sample holds one count of this clone. This chain uses TRBV6-1 with TRBJ1-1, with TRBD1 as a possible D gene (5 bases). The CDR3 runs 14 residues. V gave up 5 bases and J gave up 3 bases, with 13 bases separating them. Per germline, CDR1 MNHNS and CDR2 SASEGT. CDR3 DNA: TGTGCCAGCAGTTATCTAGACAGCTACACTGAAGCTTTCTTT. Amino acids: CASSYLDSYTEAFF.

Here the CDR3 reads CASRLSLYYGYTF. The CDR3 nucleotides are TGTGCCAGCAGACTCTCCCTTTACTATGGCTACACCTTC. The chain recombines TRBV7-2 with TRBJ1-2; D remains unclear. This CDR3 comprises 13 residues. Trimming pared 6 bases from V and 3 bases from J, leaving 11 bases between. Germline V lookup: CDR1 SGHTA, CDR2 FQGNSA.

The chain uses TRBV4-1 and TRBJ2-5; TRBD2 matches at 7 bases. J gave up 2 bases and V 1 base, and 4 bases lay outside the gene matches. CDR1 MGHRA and CDR2 YSYEKL come from the germline V gene. CDR3 length: 15 amino acids. In DNA form, the CDR3 reads TGCGCCAGCAGCCAAGGACTAGCTTGGCAAGAGACCCAGTACTTC. Translated, it gives CASSQGLAWQETQYF.

V gene TRBV5-6 combines with J gene TRBJ2-3; maybe TRBD2 (7 bases). Trimming left V 3 bases short and J 2 bases short, with 13 bases between. Germline CDR1 SGHDT, CDR2 YYEEEE. The length of the CDR3 is 15 residues. CDR3 DNA sequence: TGTGCCAGCAGCTCGGGGGGCATGGTCACAGATACGCAGTATTTT. It is translated as CASSSGGMVTDTQYF. Filled out from reference TRBV5-6 and TRBJ2-3, the complete variable domain reads DAGVTQSPTHLIKTRGQQVTLRCSPKSGHDTVSWYQQALGQGPQFIFQYYEEEERQRGNFPDRFSGHQFPNYSSELNVNALLLGDSALYLCASSSGGMVTDTQYFGPGTRLTVL.

The genes are TRBV27 and TRBJ1-5; D not resolved. V lost 7 bases and J lost 4, with 11 bases in between. Germline CDR1 reads MNHEY; CDR2 reads SMNVEV (reference sequence). The CDR3 runs 13 residues. CDR3 nucleotide sequence: TGTGCCAGCACCACGCAGGCTAATCAGCCCCAGCATTTT. Amino acid sequence: CASTTQANQPQHF.

This chain links TRBV19 with TRBJ2-3, with D possibly TRBD1 on 5 matching bases. CDR1 is LNHDA and CDR2 is SQIVND in the germline V gene (reference sequence). V shed 9 bases and J shed 3 bases, with 13 bases lying between them. The CDR3 is made up of 13 amino acids. The chain's CDR3 is CASKPDSTDTQYF. The CDR3 nucleotides are TGTGCCAGCAAACCCGACAGTACAGATACGCAGTATTTT.

V usage is TRBV4-3 and J usage is TRBJ2-4; no reliable D call. Trimming left V 3 bases short and J 2 bases short, with 14 bases between. CDR3 length: 16 residues. CDR1 is LGHNA, CDR2 YSLEER, per germline. CDR3 in amino acids: CASSQTRSTTKNIQYF. The CDR3 DNA reads TGCGCCAGCAGCCAGACACGTTCGACGACCAAAAACATTCAGTACTTC.

The V and J genes are TRBV27 and TRBJ2-1, with 7 bases identical to TRBD2. CDR3 length: 14 residues. The germline V gene has CDR1 MNHEY and CDR2 SMNVEV (reference sequence). With 6 bases clipped from V and 8 bases from J, the junction kept 10 bases outside the gene matches. CDR3 DNA sequence: TGTGCCAGCAGAATTACTAGCGTGAGCTATGAGCAGTTCTTC. This gives the protein CASRITSVSYEQFF.

This sequence joins TRBV5-1 and TRBJ2-3, with D tentatively TRBD1 (6 bases). This CDR3 contains 15 residues. V was shortened by 2 bases and J by 6 bases, with 16 bases between the two germline ends. Germline CDR1 reads SGHRS; CDR2 reads YFSETQ. The CDR3, as DNA: TGCGCCAGCAGCTTCGGACAGCGTACCCTTGATACGCAGTATTTT. It encodes CASSFGQRTLDTQYF.

The rearrangement links TRBV10-3 to TRBJ1-5; maybe TRBD1 (5 bases). The V end was cut by 10 bases, the J end by 4 bases, with 14 bases between. The germline V gene has CDR1 ENHRY and CDR2 SYGVKD. CDR3 length: 13 amino acids. CDR3 nucleotide sequence: TGTGCCAGTCGACCGGGGGGGAATCAGCCCCAGCATTTT. This sequence encodes CASRPGGNQPQHF.

This clone was seen just once. The chain couples TRBV7-8 to TRBJ2-5, with 9 bases matching TRBD2. The germline CDR1 and CDR2 sequences are SGHVS and FQNEAQ. V shed 4 bases, J shed 5 bases, and the junction held 5 bases outside the gene matches. CDR3 length: 14 residues. The CDR3 nucleotides read TGTGCCAGCAGCTACGGGACTAGCCTGGAGACCCAGTACTTC. This encodes CASSYGTSLETQYF.

The J gene is TRBJ2-5, the V gene TRBV9; TRBD1 aligns across 7 bases. The J call may be wrong; the DNA end is better matched by TRBJ2-7. The CDR3 is 14 amino acids. From germline, CDR1 is SGDLS and CDR2 YYNGEE. The CDR3, as DNA: TGTGCCAGCAGCACAGGGGCGGCCTCCTACGAGCAGTACTTC. Residues: CASSTGAASYEQYF.

The V and J genes are TRBV5-1 and TRBJ2-7; TRBD1 might be the D (6 bases). Germline V lookup: CDR1 SGHRS, CDR2 YFSETQ. Between the trimmed V and J ends, which lost 4 bases and 3 bases, there was a span of 14 bases. The CDR3 length is 14 residues. CDR3 in amino acids: CASSPGDRFYEQYF. CDR3 nucleotide sequence: TGCGCCAGCAGCCCTGGAGACAGGTTCTACGAGCAGTACTTC.

This clone has a count of ten or more. The V gene is TRBV2, the J gene TRBJ1-1; no clear D. Germline values: CDR1 SNHLY, CDR2 FYNNEI. The V end lost 10 bases, the J end lost 0 bases, and 12 bases lay between the germline ends. This CDR3 has 13 residues. CDR3 protein: CATQLGLNTEAFF. The CDR3 nucleotides read TGTGCCACCCAGCTCGGGTTGAACACTGAAGCTTTCTTT. Complete variable domain (other parts from reference TRBV2 and TRBJ1-1): EPEVTQTPSHQVTQMGQEVILRCVPISNHLYFYWYRQILGQKVEFLVSFYNNEISEKSEIFDDQFSVERPDGSNFTLKIRSTKLEDSAMYFCATQLGLNTEAFFGQGTRLTVV.

J is TRBJ1-3 and V is TRBV11-3; D ambiguous. V gave up 6 bases and J gave up 4 bases, with 19 bases separating them. The length of the CDR3 is 16 residues. Per germline, CDR1 SGHNT and CDR2 YENEEA. The CDR3 here is CASSQEAWSQGNTIYF. For the CDR3, the DNA is TGTGCCAGCAGTCAGGAGGCCTGGAGTCAGGGAAACACCATATATTTT.

The genes are TRBV10-3 and TRBJ1-1; 8 positions match TRBD1. From germline, CDR1 is ENHRY and CDR2 SYGVKD. Trimming took 2 bases from V and 5 from J; bases not matched to a gene: 7. The CDR3 covers 15 residues. This CDR3 reads CAISEPGTGGTEAFF. CDR3 DNA: TGTGCCATCAGTGAGCCCGGGACAGGCGGTACTGAAGCTTTCTTT.

The rearrangement links TRBV13 to TRBJ2-1, with 7 bases aligning to TRBD2. Trimming removed 5 bases from V and 3 bases from J; junction bases left unmatched: 10. Germline assignment: CDR1 PRHDT and CDR2 FYEKMQ (reference sequence). The CDR3 consists of 16 residues. CDR3 loop: CASSRLRAGDYNEQFF. The DNA of the CDR3 is TGTGCCAGCAGCCGATTGCGGGCGGGGGACTACAATGAGCAGTTCTTC.

The chain links TRBV7-9 to TRBJ2-7, with TRBD1 matching 10 bases. The CDR3 is 15 residues long. Trimming cost V 5 bases and J 2 bases; bases outside gene matches: 6. Germline V CDR1 and CDR2: SEHNR, FQNEAQ (reference sequence). The CDR3 DNA follows: TGTGCCAGCAGCGGGGGGACAGGGGACCCCTACGAGCAGTACTTC. This encodes CASSGGTGDPYEQYF.

This clone was picked up a small number of times. V and J are TRBV4-3 and TRBJ1-2; a possible D gene is TRBD1 (6 bases). Per germline, CDR1 LGHNA and CDR2 YSLEER. The CDR3 contains 13 residues. V lost 1 base and J 6 bases, leaving 9 bases between the germline ends. The CDR3 reads CASSQGNRDGYTF. In DNA, the CDR3 is TGCGCCAGCAGCCAAGGTAACAGGGATGGCTACACCTTC.